This T cell receptor beta chain originates from a study of T cells after yellow fever vaccination. 5'RACE template switching produced TCR cDNA carrying a universal primer site and UMIs. TCRdb reanalysed the 5' RACE reads using MiXCR and keeps one entry per CDR3 protein. Here the sample spans 170,000 or so distinct CDR3 sequences, about a tenth being singletons. Germline values: CDR1 DFQATT, CDR2 SNEGSKA (reference sequence). With V trimmed by 6 bases and J by 5 bases, 12 bases remained unmatched. The CDR3 is 15 residues long. The sequences come from CD8+ T cells sorted from PBMCs, collected 45 days after the yellow fever booster vaccination. This sequence was found in a man aged 18 to 29 who received the YFV17D yellow fever vaccine. The genes are TRBV20-1 and TRBJ1-2, with 10 bases fitting TRBD1. The CDR3 region has the DNA TGCAGTGCCGCCGGGACAGGGGCCTCCGAATATGGCTACACCTTC. Protein sequence: CSAAGTGASEYGYTF.